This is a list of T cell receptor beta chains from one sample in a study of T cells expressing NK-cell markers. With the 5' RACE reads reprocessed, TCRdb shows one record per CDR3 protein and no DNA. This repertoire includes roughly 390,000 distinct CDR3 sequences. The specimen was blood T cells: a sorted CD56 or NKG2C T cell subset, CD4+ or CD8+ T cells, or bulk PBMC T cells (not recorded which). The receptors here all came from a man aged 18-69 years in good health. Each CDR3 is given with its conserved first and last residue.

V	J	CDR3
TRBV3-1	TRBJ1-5	CASSQAREPQHF
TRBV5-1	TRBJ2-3	CASSPGIVGTDTQYF
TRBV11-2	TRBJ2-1	CASSHRRDFNYNEQFF
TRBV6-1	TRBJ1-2	CASSQGDLLGYTF
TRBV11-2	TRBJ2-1	CASSLGGGVNEQFF
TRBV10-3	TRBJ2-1	CAISESPGGSLEQFF
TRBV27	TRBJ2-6	CASYPSFQGAGANVLTF
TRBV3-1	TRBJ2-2	CASSQGVTVTGELFF
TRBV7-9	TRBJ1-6	CASSAGQYSPLHF
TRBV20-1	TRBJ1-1	CSASQAREIFWGTEAFF
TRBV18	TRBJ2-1	CASSLSGLAADEQFF
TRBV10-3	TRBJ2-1	CAISSRGSEQFF
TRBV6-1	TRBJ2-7	CASIRDNYEQYF
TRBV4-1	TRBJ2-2	CASSQGLRGPTGELFF
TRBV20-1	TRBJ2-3	CSARQGADSTDTQYF
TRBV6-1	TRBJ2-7	CATAVPGRSSYEQYF
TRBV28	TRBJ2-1	CASSLYASVQGEQFF
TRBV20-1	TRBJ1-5	CSARTEVRGPQHF
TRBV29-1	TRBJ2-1	CSVQTSPSSYNEQFF
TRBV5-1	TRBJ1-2	CASSLGQGPAYGYTF
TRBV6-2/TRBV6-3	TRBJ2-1	CASSPLATYNEQFF
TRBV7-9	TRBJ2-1	CASSFLGMNTYNEQFF
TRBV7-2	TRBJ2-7	CASSLALVFVEQYF
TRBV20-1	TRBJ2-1	CSARVRGGNYNEQFF
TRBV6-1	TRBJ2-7	CASSEGGPRGSYEQYF
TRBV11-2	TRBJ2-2	CASSLRTKVEGSPSGTGELFF
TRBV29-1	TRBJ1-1	CSAISTGYTEAFF
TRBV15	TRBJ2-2	CATSTRKHRGTGELFF
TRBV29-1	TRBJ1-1	CSVAAGATEAFF
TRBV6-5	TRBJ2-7	CASSYSPIASSYEQYF
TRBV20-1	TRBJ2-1	CSARDPFTSGGPGNEQFF
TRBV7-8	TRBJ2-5	CASSLGGGGATQYF
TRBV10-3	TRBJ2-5	CAISDVGETQYF
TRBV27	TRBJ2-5	CASSLDYLGVQYF
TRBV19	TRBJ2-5	CASRPGLSDFEETQYF
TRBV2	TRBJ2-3	CASGKGTTDTQYF
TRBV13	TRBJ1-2	CASSPRGVYGYTF
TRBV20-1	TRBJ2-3	CSARGTSGGADTQYF
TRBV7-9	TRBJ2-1	CASSETGVNGNEQFF
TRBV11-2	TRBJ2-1	CASSLNMGLAAGVDEQFF
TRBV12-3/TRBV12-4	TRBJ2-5	CASSFRGTSQETQYF
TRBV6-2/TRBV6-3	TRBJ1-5	CASTKGGQGDQPQHF
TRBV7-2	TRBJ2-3	CASSPQLRGGQHTQYF
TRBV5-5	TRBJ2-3	CASSLTGTTDTQYF
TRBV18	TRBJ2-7	CASSRREDRRLYEQYF
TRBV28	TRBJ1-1	CASSLLGFELAFF
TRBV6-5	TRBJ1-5	CASSYTGGRNQPQHF
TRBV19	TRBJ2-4	CASSSQGLNIQYF
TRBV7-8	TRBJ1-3	CASSFMGTTGNTIYF
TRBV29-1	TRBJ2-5	CSVGPAGETQYF
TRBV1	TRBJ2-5	CTSSQCRETQYF
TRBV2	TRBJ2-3	CASSVLRGGGDTQYF
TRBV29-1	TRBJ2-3	CSVLPALPDTQYF
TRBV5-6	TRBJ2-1	CASSLSPGGYNEQFF
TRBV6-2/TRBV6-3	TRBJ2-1	CASSLSGAGEQFF
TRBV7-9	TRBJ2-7	CASSLEEDQPYEQYF
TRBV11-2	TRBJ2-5	CASSTLAGGRETQYF
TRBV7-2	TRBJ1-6	CASSFGIPSPLHF
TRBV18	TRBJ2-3	CASSPGGRSSTQYF
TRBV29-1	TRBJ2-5	CSVAPSGGAETQYF